One and the same sample provided the 5 T cell receptor beta chains below, sequenced in a study of CD8 T cells in ankylosing spondylitis. Antigen specificity for these receptors is unknown. TCRdb reanalysed the 5' RACE reads using MiXCR and keeps one entry per CDR3 protein. The sample consists of fewer than 550,000 distinct CDR3 sequences, about 5.4% of them appearing once. Whole-study findings and limits: Several highly homologous variants made up a TCR beta motif, and this motif appeared characteristic of ankylosing spondylitis blood.

Sequencing input: blood, either unsorted or a sorted T cell fraction (not recorded which). These receptor sequences come from a male donor with ankylosing spondylitis.

Many counts were recorded for this clonotype. This chain joins TRBV12-3 or TRBV12-4 and TRBJ1-1; D not certain. Trimming took off 6 bases at V and 2 bases at J, with 16 bases between the two ends. The CDR3 runs 15 residues. The CDR3 is CASSYDQVTNTEAFF. CDR3 coding DNA: TGTGCCAGCAGCTATGATCAGGTTACAAACACTGAAGCTTTCTTT.

This chain connects TRBV20-1 to TRBJ2-1, with 10 bases matching TRBD1. After removal of 6 bases from V and 4 bases from J, the junction contained 12 bases not matched to a gene. The CDR3 runs 16 residues. The germline V gene has CDR1 DFQATT and CDR2 SNEGSKA (reference sequence). CDR3 bases: TGCAGTGCCAGTCGGGTATCGGGACAGGGGTACAATGAGCAGTTCTTC. This sequence encodes CSASRVSGQGYNEQFF.

This clonotype has a count of ten or more. V and J are TRBV12-3 or TRBV12-4 and TRBJ2-7; 9 bases are a match to TRBD1. The CDR3 runs 15 residues. Losses at the gene ends were 5 bases for V and 5 bases for J; bases not matched to a gene: 10. CDR3 coding DNA: TGTGCCAGCAGTAGCACCGGGACAGGGTTCCACGAGCAGTACTTC. Translation: CASSSTGTGFHEQYF.

This clonotype was detected only a few times. The V and J genes are TRBV4-3 and TRBJ2-5; D might be TRBD1 (7 bases). Germline-derived CDR1 and CDR2 are LGHNA and YSLEER. V was cut by 0 bases and J by 7 bases, with 12 bases left in between. The CDR3 contains 14 residues. The CDR3 here is CASSQEGRGVTQYF. CDR3 DNA: TGCGCCAGCAGCCAAGAGGGCAGGGGGGTGACCCAGTACTTC.

The chain has TRBV5-1 and TRBJ1-5; D is perhaps TRBD1 (5 bases). Germline-derived CDR1 and CDR2 are SGHRS and YFSETQ. The CDR3 sequence is 15 residues long. The V and J ends lost 0 bases and 3 bases respectively, with 10 bases between them. The CDR3 sequence: CASSLEGYYNQPQHF. In DNA, the CDR3 is TGCGCCAGCAGCTTGGAGGGGTATTACAATCAGCCCCAGCATTTT.